Below are 13 T cell receptor beta chains sequenced from a single sample in a study of cytomegalovirus exposure and HLA in healthy donors. The PCR used 60 Vbeta and 13 Jbeta primers. Clones were sequenced by immunoSEQ multiplex PCR, and TCRdb holds only the in-frame ones, with some missing. The sample spans 150,000 or so clones; the ten largest clones claim roughly 2%. The sample was PBMCs. Source of these receptors: a woman aged 18-29 years in good health and CMV-seronegative.

The gene calls are TRBV9 and TRBJ2-1, with 7 positions matching TRBD2. Trimming removed 0 bases from V and 0 bases from J; junction bases left unmatched: 3. The CDR3 length is 16 residues. Germline CDR1 is SGDLS and CDR2 is YYNGEE. The chain's CDR3 is CASSVVSGTSYNEQFF. In nucleotides, the CDR3 is TGTGCCAGCAGCGTAGTGAGCGGGACCTCCTACAATGAGCAGTTCTTC. Full variable domain (outside the CDR3, taken from reference TRBV9 and TRBJ2-1): DSGVTQTPKHLITATGQRVTLRCSPRSGDLSVYWYQQSLDQGLQFLIQYYNGEERAKGNILERFSAQQFPDLHSELNLSSLELGDSALYFCASSVVSGTSYNEQFFGPGTRLTVL.

The V and J genes are TRBV2 and TRBJ1-3, with unresolved D. Germline V CDR1 and CDR2: SNHLY, FYNNEI. The ends were cut back, 4 bases at V and 5 bases at J, with 6 bases in the middle. The CDR3 is 12 amino acids. This CDR3 reads CASSGQRNTIYF. CDR3 nucleotide sequence: TGTGCCAGCAGTGGACAACGAAACACCATATATTTT.

The chain's CDR3 is CASTYSGTGYGYTF. The CDR3 DNA follows: TGTGCCAGCACCTACTCCGGGACAGGGTATGGCTACACCTTC. The chain combines TRBV2 with TRBJ1-2; TRBD1 matches 9 bases. V was clipped by 7 bases and J by 5 bases; unmatched bases: 8. The CDR3 runs 14 residues. In germline, CDR1 is SNHLY, CDR2 FYNNEI.

The J gene is TRBJ2-1, the V gene TRBV7-8; 15 bases fit TRBD2. Germline V gives CDR1 SGHVS, CDR2 FQNEAQ. This CDR3 spans 19 amino acids. With 1 base clipped from V and 6 bases from J, the junction kept 10 bases outside the gene matches. Here the CDR3 reads CASSLEERTSGRGSNEQFF. The DNA of the CDR3 is TGTGCCAGCAGCTTAGAGGAGCGGACTAGCGGGAGGGGGTCCAATGAGCAGTTCTTC.

The chain links TRBV7-9 to TRBJ1-1; TRBD1 matches 7 bases. V shed 4 bases, J shed 1 base, and the junction held 6 bases outside the gene matches. CDR3 length equals 15 residues. Germline lookup yields CDR1 SEHNR and CDR2 FQNEAQ (reference sequence). The CDR3 sequence is CASSSYRGGNTEAFF. For the CDR3, the DNA is TGTGCCAGCAGCTCCTACAGGGGCGGGAACACTGAAGCTTTCTTT.

The genes are TRBV5-6 and TRBJ1-1; no clear D gene. V was trimmed by 0 bases and J by 5 bases, leaving 11 bases between them. Looked up from germline, CDR1 is SGHDT and CDR2 is YYEEEE. This CDR3 comprises 14 residues. CDR3 loop: CASSLGASTTEAFF. The CDR3 nucleotides are TGTGCCAGCAGCTTGGGGGCATCGACGACTGAAGCTTTCTTT.

This chain joins TRBV4-1 and TRBJ1-6; tentatively, D is TRBD1 (6 bases). CDR3 length: 16 residues. V was cut by 2 bases and J by 5 bases, with 13 bases left in between. Germline V CDR1 and CDR2: MGHRA, YSYEKL. DNA for the CDR3: TGCGCCAGCAGCCAAACGCAGGGGCTAAATAATTCACCCCTCCACTTT. Its protein is CASSQTQGLNNSPLHF.

The chain is built from TRBV19 and TRBJ1-1, with 7 nucleotides matching TRBD1. Germline lookup yields CDR1 LNHDA and CDR2 SQIVND (reference sequence). The CDR3 totals 16 residues. Unmatched junction bases numbered 7, after V lost 3 bases and J lost 0 bases. The CDR3 DNA reads as TGTGCCAGTAGTATCGGGACAGCCCAGATGAACACTGAAGCTTTCTTT. Translation gives CASSIGTAQMNTEAFF. Complete variable domain (other parts from reference TRBV19 and TRBJ1-1): DGGITQSPKYLFRKEGQNVTLSCEQNLNHDAMYWYRQDPGQGLRLIYYSQIVNDFQKGDIAEGYSVSREKKESFPLTVTSAQKNPTAFYLCASSIGTAQMNTEAFFGQGTRLTVV.

This chain connects TRBV4-2 to TRBJ1-3, with unresolved D. The germline CDR1 and CDR2 sequences are LGHNA and YNFKEQ. Deletions cut 0 bases from V and 2 bases from J, with 11 bases between. CDR3 length: 16 amino acids. The CDR3 nucleotides read TGTGCCAGCAGCCAAGAAACCTTTGGGCCTGGAAACACCATATATTTT. Translated: CASSQETFGPGNTIYF.

This chain links TRBV29-1 with TRBJ2-3; D is undetermined. This CDR3 is built from 13 residues. The germline V and J ends were trimmed by 4 bases and 8 bases, with 16 bases remaining between them. Per the germline V gene, CDR1 is SQVTM and CDR2 is ANQGSEA. CDR3: CSVGLVSSSTQYF. CDR3 nucleotides: TGCAGCGTTGGGCTAGTGTCGAGTAGTACGCAGTATTTT.

The chain links TRBV29-1 to TRBJ1-1, with a possible D match to TRBD1 (6 bases). V lost 8 bases, J lost 1 base, and 11 bases lay in between. The CDR3 has 12 amino acids. Germline V gives CDR1 SQVTM, CDR2 ANQGSEA. DNA for the CDR3: TGCAGCACCTTGACAGGGAACACTGAAGCTTTCTTT. It is translated as CSTLTGNTEAFF.

This chain joins TRBV4-2 and TRBJ2-3, with 10 nucleotides matching TRBD2. CDR1 and CDR2 (germline): LGHNA, YNFKEQ. The CDR3 covers 15 residues. Trimming cost V 4 bases and J 3 bases; bases outside gene matches: 4. Here the CDR3 reads CASSPELAGTDTQYF. As DNA, the CDR3 is TGTGCCAGCAGCCCCGAACTAGCGGGGACAGATACGCAGTATTTT.

This chain connects TRBV7-2 to TRBJ2-3; 9 bases are a match to TRBD2. The germline V gene has CDR1 SGHTA and CDR2 FQGNSA. With V trimmed by 3 bases and J by 2 bases, 3 bases remained unmatched. The CDR3 contains 15 residues. In nucleotides, the CDR3 is TGTGCCAGCAGCTTGCTAGCGGGACTCACAGATACGCAGTATTTT. It translates to CASSLLAGLTDTQYF.